This is a list of T cell receptor beta chains from one sample in a study of beta chain features in type 1 diabetes. Only in-frame clones appear in the TCRdb table, and some are missing; sequencing was by immunoSEQ multiplex PCR. The data contain almost 350,000 clones, roughly 8.8% of them singletons. The sample consisted of central memory CD4+ T cells from blood. The receptors come from a man aged 25-45 years with type 1 diabetes. CDR3s include the opening cysteine and the closing phenylalanine or tryptophan. A D gene is named only where the DNA matches it firmly.

v_call	j_call	d_call	cdr3_aa
TRBV18	TRBJ2-5	NA	CASSPGGRETQYF
TRBV4-2	TRBJ2-1	TRBD2	CASSQGLAGVGEQFF
TRBV7-2	TRBJ2-3	TRBD2	CASSRGEGPYTDTQYF
TRBV18	TRBJ2-2	NA	CASSRQMSEAGELFF
TRBV5-1	TRBJ2-5	NA	CASSLEGTPQETQYF
TRBV9	TRBJ2-3	NA	CASSVGQRTDTQYF
TRBV30	TRBJ1-1	NA	CAWSPLGTHTEAFF
TRBV19	TRBJ2-5	NA	CASAVRGGMETQYF
TRBV30	TRBJ2-1	TRBD2	CAWSVGLAGLDEQFF
TRBV11-2	TRBJ2-7	NA	CASSLSSGGGRSYEQYF
TRBV19	TRBJ1-5	TRBD1	CASSADRGFDQPQHF
TRBV5-4	TRBJ2-7	NA	CASSMTSSYEQYF
TRBV4-3	TRBJ2-2	TRBD2	CASSRRTSGVAGELFF
TRBV7-2	TRBJ1-5	NA	CASSLDVSVAQHF
TRBV7-2	TRBJ2-7	TRBD1	CASSTGEWVYEQYF
TRBV5-1	TRBJ2-3	TRBD2	CASSSGLAIVTSTDTQYF
TRBV29-1	TRBJ1-2	NA	CSVEQGYGYGYTF